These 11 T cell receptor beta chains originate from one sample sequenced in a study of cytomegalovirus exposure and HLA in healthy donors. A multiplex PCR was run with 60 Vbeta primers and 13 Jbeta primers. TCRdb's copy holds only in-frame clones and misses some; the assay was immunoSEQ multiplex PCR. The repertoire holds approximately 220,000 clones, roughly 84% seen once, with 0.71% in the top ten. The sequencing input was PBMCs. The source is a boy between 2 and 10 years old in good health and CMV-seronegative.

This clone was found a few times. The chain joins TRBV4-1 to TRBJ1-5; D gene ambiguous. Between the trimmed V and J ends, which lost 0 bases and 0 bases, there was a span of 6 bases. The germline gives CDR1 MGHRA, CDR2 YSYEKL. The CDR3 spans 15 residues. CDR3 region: CASSQDYISNQPQHF. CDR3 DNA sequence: TGCGCCAGCAGCCAAGATTACATTAGCAATCAGCCCCAGCATTTT.

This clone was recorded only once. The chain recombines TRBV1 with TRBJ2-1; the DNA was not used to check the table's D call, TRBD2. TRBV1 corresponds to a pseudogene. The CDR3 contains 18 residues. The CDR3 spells CTSSQDFPGPAGLNEQFF. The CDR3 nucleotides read TGCACCAGCAGCCAAGATTTCCCCGGGCCAGCGGGACTCAATGAGCAGTTCTTC.

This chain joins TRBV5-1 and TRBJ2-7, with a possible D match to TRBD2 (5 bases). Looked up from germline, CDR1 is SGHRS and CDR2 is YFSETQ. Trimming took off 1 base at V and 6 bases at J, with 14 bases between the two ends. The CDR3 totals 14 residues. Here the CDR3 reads CASSLPYRGGEQYF. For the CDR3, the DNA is TGCGCCAGCAGCTTGCCATATCGGGGTGGCGAGCAGTACTTC.

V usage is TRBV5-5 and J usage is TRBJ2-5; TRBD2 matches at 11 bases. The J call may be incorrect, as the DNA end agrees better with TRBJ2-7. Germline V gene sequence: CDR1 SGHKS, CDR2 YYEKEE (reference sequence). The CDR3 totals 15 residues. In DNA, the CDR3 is TGTGCCAGCAGCCCCCGACTAGCGGGGAATTACGAGCAGTACTTC. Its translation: CASSPRLAGNYEQYF.

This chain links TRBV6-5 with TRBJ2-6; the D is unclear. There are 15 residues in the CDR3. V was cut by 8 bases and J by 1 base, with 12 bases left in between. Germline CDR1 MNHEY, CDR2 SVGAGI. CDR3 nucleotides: TGTGCCAGCGCTATGCGGAGATCTGGGGCCAACGTCCTGACTTTC. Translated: CASAMRRSGANVLTF.

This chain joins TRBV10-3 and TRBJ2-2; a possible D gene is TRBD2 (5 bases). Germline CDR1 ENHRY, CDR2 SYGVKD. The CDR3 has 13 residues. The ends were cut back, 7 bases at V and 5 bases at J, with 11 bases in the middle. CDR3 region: CAIKAERTGELFF. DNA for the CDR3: TGTGCCATCAAAGCGGAGAGGACCGGGGAGCTGTTTTTT.

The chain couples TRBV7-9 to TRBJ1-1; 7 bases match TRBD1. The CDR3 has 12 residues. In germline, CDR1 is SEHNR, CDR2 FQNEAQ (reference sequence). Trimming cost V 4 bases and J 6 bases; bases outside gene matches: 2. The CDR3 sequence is CASSSGQSEAFF. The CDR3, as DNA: TGTGCCAGCAGCTCGGGACAGTCTGAAGCTTTCTTT.

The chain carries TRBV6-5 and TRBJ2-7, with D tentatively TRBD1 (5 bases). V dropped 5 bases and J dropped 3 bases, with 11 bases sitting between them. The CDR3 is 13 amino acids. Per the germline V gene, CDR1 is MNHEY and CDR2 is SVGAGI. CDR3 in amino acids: CASSQGNVYEQYF. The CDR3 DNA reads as TGTGCCAGCAGTCAGGGAAACGTCTACGAGCAGTACTTC.

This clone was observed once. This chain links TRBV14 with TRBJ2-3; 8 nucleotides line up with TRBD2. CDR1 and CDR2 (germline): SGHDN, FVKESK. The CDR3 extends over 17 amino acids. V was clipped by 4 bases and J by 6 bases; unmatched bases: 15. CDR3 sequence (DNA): TGTGCCAGCAGCCTCCTTATAGGTTACGGGAGGGCGGATACGCAGTATTTT. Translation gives CASSLLIGYGRADTQYF.

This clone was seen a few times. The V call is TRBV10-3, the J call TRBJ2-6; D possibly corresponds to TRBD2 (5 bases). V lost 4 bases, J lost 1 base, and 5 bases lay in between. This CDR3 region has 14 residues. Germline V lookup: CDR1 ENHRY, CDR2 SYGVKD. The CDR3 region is CAISGGSGANVLTF. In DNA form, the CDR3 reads TGTGCCATCAGTGGAGGGTCTGGGGCCAACGTCCTGACTTTC.

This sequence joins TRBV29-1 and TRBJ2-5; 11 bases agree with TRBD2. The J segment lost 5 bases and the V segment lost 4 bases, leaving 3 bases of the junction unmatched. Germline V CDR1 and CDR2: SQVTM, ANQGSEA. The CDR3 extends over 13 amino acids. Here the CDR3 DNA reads TGCAGCGTTGGACTAGCGGGGATCGAGACCCAGTACTTC. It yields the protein CSVGLAGIETQYF. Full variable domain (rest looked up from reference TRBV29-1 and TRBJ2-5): SAVISQKPSRDICQRGTSLTIQCQVDSQVTMMFWYRQQPGQSLTLIATANQGSEATYESGFVIDKFPISRPNLTFSTLTVSNMSPEDSSIYLCSVGLAGIETQYFGPGTRLLVL.